One and the same sample provided the 17 T cell receptor beta chains below, sequenced in a study of T cells in tuberculosis. TCRdb keeps only in-frame clones here, not all; method: immunoSEQ multiplex PCR. The data contain 25,000 to 30,000 clones, 85% to 90% of them singletons. Sequencing was performed on PBMCs. The receptors stem from a donor aged 5 to 30 with latent tuberculosis or without tuberculosis infection.

The chain is built from TRBV9 and TRBJ2-5; tentative D call: TRBD2 (5 bases). The germline gives CDR1 SGDLS, CDR2 YYNGEE. V shed 3 bases and J shed 5 bases, with 17 bases lying between them. The CDR3 covers 15 residues. CDR3 residues: CASSEGDRTQETQYF. In DNA, the CDR3 is TGTGCCAGCAGCGAGGGAGACCGGACCCAGGAGACCCAGTACTTC.

The chain carries TRBV7-9 and TRBJ1-1, with 9 bases identical to TRBD1. The CDR3 totals 16 residues. The trim removed 5 bases at V and 1 base at J, leaving 8 bases unmatched. CDR1 and CDR2 (germline): SEHNR, FQNEAQ (reference sequence). The CDR3 DNA follows: TGTGCCAGCAGCCACCAGGGACAGGGATCGAACACTGAAGCTTTCTTT. Translated, it gives CASSHQGQGSNTEAFF.

In this sample, this clone turned up once. The V call is TRBV9, the J call TRBJ1-2, with TRBD1 identical over 7 bases. The trim removed 3 bases at V and 3 bases at J, leaving 5 bases unmatched. The CDR3 runs 14 residues. Germline CDR1 reads SGDLS; CDR2 reads YYNGEE. The CDR3 sequence is CASSAGTADYGYTF. The CDR3 DNA reads as TGTGCCAGCAGCGCAGGGACAGCTGACTATGGCTACACCTTC.

The chain is built from TRBV7-8 and TRBJ2-1, with 10 bases lining up with TRBD1. Germline V CDR1 and CDR2: SGHVS, FQNEAQ. J was trimmed by 3 bases and V by 1 base; bases with no gene match: 3. The CDR3 runs 16 residues. DNA of the CDR3: TGTGCCAGCAGCTTAGTTGGGGACAGGGGCTACAATGAGCAGTTCTTC. Translation: CASSLVGDRGYNEQFF.

The chain joins TRBV19 to TRBJ2-2; 10 bases match TRBD1. Germline V gives CDR1 LNHDA, CDR2 SQIVND (reference sequence). The CDR3 has 14 amino acids. V shed 4 bases and J 6 bases; nucleotides not matched to a gene: 2. CDR3 region: CASSRGTGAGELFF. The CDR3 nucleotides read TGTGCCAGTAGTAGAGGGACAGGGGCCGGGGAGCTGTTTTTT.

The chain recombines TRBV5-1 with TRBJ1-2; no firm D call. Looked up from germline, CDR1 is SGHRS and CDR2 is YFSETQ. V was cut by 0 bases and J by 6 bases, with 12 bases left in between. The CDR3 covers 14 residues. Written as DNA, the CDR3 is TGCGCCAGCAGCTTGGGCCTTATGTCTAATGGCTACACCTTC. Translating it yields CASSLGLMSNGYTF.

The chain recombines TRBV2 with TRBJ1-2, with TRBD1 identical over 11 bases. V gave up 7 bases and J gave up 6 bases; unmatched junction bases: 10. CDR3 length: 15 residues. The germline V gene has CDR1 SNHLY and CDR2 FYNNEI. The CDR3 nucleotides are TGTGCCAGCAAAATTATACGGGACAGGGGGAATGGCTACACCTTC. Translated: CASKIIRDRGNGYTF.

V gene TRBV6-1 combines with J gene TRBJ1-5, with D unclear. This CDR3 comprises 15 residues. Germline assignment: CDR1 MNHNS and CDR2 SASEGT. V lost 3 bases, J lost 0 bases, and 9 bases lay in between. In nucleotides, the CDR3 is TGTGCCAGCAGTGAGAGGGAGTATAGCAATCAGCCCCAGCATTTT. It encodes CASSEREYSNQPQHF.

This clone was seen only once. The chain is built from TRBV5-6 and TRBJ2-1; 11 bases are shared with TRBD1. This CDR3 is 11 amino acids long. CDR1 is SGHDT and CDR2 is YYEEEE in the germline V gene. V lost 4 bases to trimming and J lost 15 bases; unmatched junction nucleotides: 3. CDR3 protein: CASSKGTGGFF. Written as DNA, the CDR3 is TGTGCCAGCAGCAAGGGGACAGGGGGGTTCTTC.

The DNA for the CDR3 is TGTGCCAGTACTCAATCCCCAATCTCCTACAATGAGCAGTTCTTC. Residues: CASTQSPISYNEQFF. V is TRBV6-6 and J is TRBJ2-1; D remains unclear. V gave up 9 bases and J gave up 0 bases, with 15 bases separating them. This CDR3 has 15 amino acids. Per germline, CDR1 MNHNY and CDR2 SVGAGI (reference sequence).

Note on this clone: Other nucleotide sequences in the sample specify the same CDR3. This sequence joins TRBV4-1 and TRBJ1-4; no clear D gene. V was clipped by 3 bases and J by 8 bases, with 19 bases between them. CDR3 length: 16 amino acids. Germline loops: CDR1 MGHRA, CDR2 YSYEKL. The CDR3 reads CASSHIFKDSREKLFF. CDR3 bases: TGCGCCAGCAGCCATATTTTTAAGGACTCGAGGGAAAAACTGTTTTTT.

In its sample, this clone was seen once. The V and J genes are TRBV5-1 and TRBJ2-1; 10 nucleotides agree with TRBD2. This CDR3 comprises 16 residues. Germline assignment: CDR1 SGHRS and CDR2 YFSETQ. J was trimmed by 7 bases and V by 0 bases; bases with no gene match: 7. The CDR3 is CASSLAGTSGDNEQFF. The CDR3 DNA follows: TGCGCCAGCAGCTTGGCCGGTACTAGCGGGGATAATGAGCAGTTCTTC.

The chain employs TRBV6-5 and TRBJ1-2; 7 bases are shared with TRBD1. Germline CDR1 is MNHEY and CDR2 is SVGAGI. The CDR3 runs to 12 residues. J gave up 8 bases and V 5 bases, and 5 bases lay outside the gene matches. The CDR3, as DNA: TGTGCCAGCAGTCCCACAGGGGACGGCTACACCTTC. This encodes CASSPTGDGYTF.

This chain connects TRBV21-1 to TRBJ1-1; the table calls TRBD1, which could not be checked here. TRBV21-1 is assigned pseudogene status. The CDR3 sequence is 20 residues long. Written as DNA, the CDR3 is TGTGCCAGCAGCAAATGGATTCGACAGGCAATCTTTACTATGAACACTGAAGCTTTCTTT. The encoded protein is CASSKWIRQAIFTMNTEAFF.

The chain recombines TRBV6-5 with TRBJ1-1; no clear D gene. The germline gives CDR1 MNHEY, CDR2 SVGAGI. V dropped 5 bases and J dropped 1 base, with 8 bases sitting between them. CDR3 size: 13 residues. The CDR3 sequence is CASSREENTEAFF. DNA for the CDR3: TGTGCCAGCAGTCGCGAAGAGAACACTGAAGCTTTCTTT.

The chain is built from TRBV6-5 and TRBJ2-7; 7 bases are shared with TRBD2. In germline, CDR1 is MNHEY, CDR2 SVGAGI. V shed 5 bases and J 5 bases; nucleotides not matched to a gene: 12. This CDR3 contains 15 residues. Here the CDR3 DNA reads TGTGCCAGCAGTCGGCGCGGCGGGGGAGTCAACGAGCAGTACTTC. Encoded protein: CASSRRGGGVNEQYF.

The chain is built from TRBV2 and TRBJ2-1, with 9 bases that match TRBD2. This CDR3 contains 13 residues. Losses at the gene ends were 4 bases for V and 9 bases for J; bases not matched to a gene: 4. CDR1 SNHLY and CDR2 FYNNEI come from the germline V gene. The CDR3 DNA is TGTGCCAGCAGTGTAGCGGGGGCGGGTGAGCAGTTCTTC. It encodes CASSVAGAGEQFF.